This TCR beta chain was identified during a study of vaccination and CD4 T cells after COVID-19 (dated by TCRdb to 2022 to 2024). General notes on the study: Convalescent patients had a positive SARS-CoV-2 result on nasal swab PCR, and of these patients, several had mild disease and one had severe disease. In the convalescent cohort there were six males and four females, among whom were two Hispanic individuals, seven Caucasians, two Asians and one multiracial person. Each participant got two doses of either the Pfizer-BioNTech BNT162b2 vaccine (n=8) or the Moderna mRNA-1273 vaccine (n=2). Post-COVID blood samples were collected from convalescent patients a median of approximately 93 days after diagnosis, with a range of about 35 to 180 days. Post-vaccine blood samples were collected a median of approximately 72 days after the second vaccine dose, ranging from roughly 13 to 241 days. The cultures were stimulated with overlapping spike peptide pools from SARS-CoV-2 and from the common cold coronaviruses HCoV-NL63, HCoV-OC43 and HCoV-229E. In control cultures, a CEFX viral epitope pool was used as positive control, an HIV-1 Nef peptide pool was used as negative control, or no peptide was added. In under 13 COVID-19 convalescent patients and a handful of infection-naive healthy vaccine recipients, researchers compared the spike-specific CD4+ TCR repertoire from before mRNA vaccination with the repertoire from after. What the study reported, not specific to this receptor: Among the post-vaccine SARS-CoV-2-reactive clones in convalescent patients, a median approximately 86% showed up only after vaccination, which suggests vaccine-specific priming. Only a relatively small number of convalescent patients were included in the study, and early timepoints following natural infection were not analyzed. Of the vaccine-specific clones in convalescent patients, 304 of 307, or nearly all, reacted only to SARS-CoV-2 spike and did not cross-react with common cold coronaviruses. Although the median number of SARS-CoV-2-reactive clonotypes went up from some 23 after infection to around 40 after vaccination, the increase was not significant.

The library was generated by PCR. DNA from cultured CD4+ T cells was subjected to TCR sequencing with the Oncomine TCR Beta short-read assay at the Johns Hopkins FTIC core. Genomic DNA was extracted from the cultured CD4+ T cells with the QIAamp micro DNA kit. Oncomine TCR Beta libraries from cultured CD4+ T cells were pooled with unique dual indexes and sequenced on an Illumina iSeq 100. In the source study's methods: Non-productive sequences were filtered out, and CDR3s that did not start with C, did not end with F or W, or were shorter than 7 amino acids were discarded. Antigen-specific clonotypes were identified using the MANAFEST web application through comparison of peptide-stimulated wells with reference and other culture wells. For a clone to be called positive, the clone needed an FDR below 0.05, an odds ratio above 5, and a productive frequency above 0.1% in at least two of three replicate wells. Cross-reactive clonotypes were defined as significantly expanded in both SARS-CoV-2 spike wells and at least one common cold coronavirus spike condition. Similarity between CDR3 sequences was evaluated in R version 3.6.1 using Levenshtein distances (stringdist) and unrooted phylogenetic trees (ape). TCRdb redid the processing of the public reads, applying fastp at Q25 and MiXCR, and retained in-frame beta chains. A single entry per CDR3 protein holds the most common genes and DNA from its merged rows. In this record, the V and J calls reflect TCRdb's handling and not the investigators' own analysis. The table for this sample lists several thousand distinct CDR3 sequences; around 70% of them were counted only once. The ten largest make up about a quarter of the sample.

The treatment or condition tag for this specimen amounts to: approximately 9-day PBMC culture with coronavirus spike peptide pools or control peptides (ViraFEST assay). The ViraFEST assay, used in the study, expanded antigen-specific T cells with peptide pools and then identified the expanded clonotypes through TCR sequencing. The convalescent patients' positive SARS-CoV-2 PCR tests fell between March and December 2020, which was before the Alpha, Beta and Delta variants emerged in the United States. PBMCs were cultured at about 2 million per well in IMDM supplemented with approximately 5% human AB serum and 8.5 to 10 IU/ml IL-2, with approximately 9.5 ug/ml peptide pools added. Half of the culture medium was replaced with fresh IL-2-containing medium on days 3 and 7. CD4+ T cells were isolated after 10 days of culture through negative selection using the EasySep CD4+ T cell isolation kit. Ficoll-Paque Plus gradient centrifugation was used to isolate PBMCs from whole blood, and the isolated PBMCs were then either used fresh or cryopreserved at -140C. In general, triplicate wells were set up for every culture condition.

V sheds 7 bases and J sheds 7 bases, leaving 19 bases between their ends. CDR3 length: 13 amino acids, cysteine to phenylalanine. Only the CDR3 DNA is retained, 39 bases long and in frame from the first base. The CDR1 and CDR2 encoded by the germline V gene are SQVTM and ANQGSEA. Note on this clonotype: The specificity of this receptor is unknown. No base quality information exists; no much larger clone differs at one position.

Sequenced sample: CD4+ T cells from blood, cultured in vitro. The TCR originated in a human donor who had recovered from COVID-19. The rearrangement combines TRBV29-1 with TRBJ1-1; 6 matching bases give a weak D call of TRBD1. The CDR3 protein: CSGLLGGRGEAFF. In nucleotides, the sequence is TGCAGCGGTCTATTGGGGGGCCGTGGTGAAGCTTTCTTT.